This TCR beta chain was identified in a study of response to subunit inactivated influenza vaccine. TCRdb reprocessed the RT-PCR reads with MiXCR, giving one entry per CDR3 protein. This sample has hundreds of thousands of distinct CDR3 sequences, with about 10% found just once. CDR3 size: 15 residues. Losses at the gene ends were 3 bases for V and 1 base for J; bases not matched to a gene: 2. In germline, CDR1 is DFQATT, CDR2 SNEGSKA (reference sequence). Overall study results and limits: Authors proposed each seasonal influenza vaccination draws in few new T cells.

Regarding this clonotype: Its antigen remains unidentified.

The specimen was PBMCs from blood, collected on the day of vaccination. This rearrangement joins TRBV20-1 to TRBJ2-5; 13 bases match TRBD2. The sequence came from a middle-aged man who received an inactivated influenza vaccine. The CDR3 spells CSASGTSGTQETQYF. CDR3 coding DNA: TGCAGTGCTAGTGGGACTAGCGGGACCCAAGAGACCCAGTACTTC.